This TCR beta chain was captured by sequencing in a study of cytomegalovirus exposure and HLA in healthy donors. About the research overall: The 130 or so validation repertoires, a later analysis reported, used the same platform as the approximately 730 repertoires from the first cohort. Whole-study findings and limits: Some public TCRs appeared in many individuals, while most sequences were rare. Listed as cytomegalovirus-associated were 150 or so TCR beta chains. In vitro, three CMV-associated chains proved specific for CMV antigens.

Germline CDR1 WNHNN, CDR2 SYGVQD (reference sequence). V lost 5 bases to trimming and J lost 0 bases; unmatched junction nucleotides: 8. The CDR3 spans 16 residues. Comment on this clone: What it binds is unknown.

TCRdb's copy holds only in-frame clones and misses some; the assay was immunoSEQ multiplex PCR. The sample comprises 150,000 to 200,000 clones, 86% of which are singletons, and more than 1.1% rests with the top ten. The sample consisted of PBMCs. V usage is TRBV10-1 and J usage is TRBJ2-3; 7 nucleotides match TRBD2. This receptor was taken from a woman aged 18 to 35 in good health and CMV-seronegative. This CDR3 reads CASSKGGLASTDTQYF. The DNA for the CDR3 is TGCGCCAGCAGTAAGGGAGGGCTCGCTAGCACAGATACGCAGTATTTT.